This is a list of T cell receptor beta chains from one sample in a study of CD8+ T cells in alopecia areata. The data were produced by immunoSEQ multiplex PCR, yet TCRdb's version contains in-frame clones alone and is incomplete. The repertoire consists of around 69,000 clones, with approximately 58% occurring once and the leading ten covering under 20%. The sequencing here drew on CD8+ T cells sorted from blood, taken at week 0. The source is a human donor with alopecia areata. CDR3s include the opening cysteine and the closing phenylalanine or tryptophan. Fields, in order: V gene, J gene, CDR3 protein.

>TRBV9|TRBJ2-7
CASSVGLDPYEQYF
>TRBV30|TRBJ2-1
CAWTGGYNEQFF
>TRBV5-1|TRBJ2-1
CASSSGRNEQFF
>TRBV5-4|TRBJ2-7
CASSAGTSGRNEQYF
>TRBV29-1|TRBJ1-2
CSAPALPDGYTF
>TRBV29-1|TRBJ2-7
CSVIPRTGNIYEQYF
>TRBV13|TRBJ1-1
CAILRPGSEAFF
>TRBV5-6|TRBJ1-1
CASSLAAGGETEAFF
>TRBV5-6|TRBJ2-2
CASSTRAWTASGELFF
>TRBV29-1|TRBJ1-2
CSVVHFDYGYTF
>TRBV7-9|TRBJ2-7
CASSLGLQGKDEQYF
>TRBV7-9|TRBJ1-2
CASSLEQGPGYTF
>TRBV25-1|TRBJ2-7
CASSEWSGTEQYF
>TRBV25-1|TRBJ1-1
CASSDYSEAFF
>TRBV25-1|TRBJ2-1
CASSERAPERFNEQFF
>TRBV4-3|TRBJ2-7
CASSQGGPQGVYEQYF
>TRBV27|TRBJ2-7
CASSLTGSLYEQYF
>TRBV29-1|TRBJ2-1
CSVEDSGTAYYEQFF
>TRBV7-9|TRBJ1-1
CASSRQGGTEAFF
>TRBV29-1|TRBJ1-2
CSVRTGTVNYGYTF
>TRBV7-9|TRBJ2-5
CASSREGQGEETQYF
>TRBV27|TRBJ2-7
CASSRDIYEQYF
>TRBV5-4|TRBJ2-2
CASSFDWDRLNTGELFF
>TRBV30|TRBJ2-1
CAWSGGTGGSYNEQFF
>TRBV4-1|TRBJ1-1
CASSLSGTTEAFF
>TRBV7-9|TRBJ2-5
CASSLWGTDMYQETQYF
>TRBV4-1|TRBJ2-1
CASSQDGLAGYNEQFF
>TRBV29-1|TRBJ1-1
CSVEDKHTEAFF
>TRBV19|TRBJ1-1
CASGNINTEAFF
>TRBV6-6|TRBJ1-1
CASSPPARETYTEAFF
>TRBV30|TRBJ1-1
CAWSVLGVTEAFF
>TRBV27|TRBJ1-5
CASRPGGSNQPQHF
>TRBV4-3|TRBJ2-1
CASRSTLAGGDLDEQFF
>TRBV27|TRBJ2-5
CASRPVDGGNQETQYF
>TRBV12-5|TRBJ2-1
CASGGFLDEQFF
>TRBV29-1|TRBJ1-2
CSVPTQDYGYTF
>TRBV30|TRBJ2-2
CAWSVLQGGAGELFF
>TRBV7-9|TRBJ2-7
CASSPGTSGRMEQYF
>TRBV30|TRBJ1-2
CAWSVQSYGYTF
>TRBV5-6|TRBJ1-2
CASSRGGDGYTF
>TRBV18|TRBJ2-1
CASSTDRPYNEQFF
>TRBV29-1|TRBJ2-5
CSVPDREETQYF
>TRBV4-3|TRBJ2-6
CASSQDRLVGVSGANVLTF
>TRBV25-1|TRBJ1-2
CASSDSGTGTYYGYTF
>TRBV27|TRBJ2-7
CASTALGGSYEQYF
>TRBV5-6|TRBJ1-1
CASSLVGVAEAFF
>TRBV7-9|TRBJ1-6
CASRLQRGTGTSSPLHF
>TRBV28|TRBJ2-3
CASSSGQGQVDTQYF
>TRBV29-1|TRBJ2-1
CSVERTSGWDEQFF
>TRBV5-6|TRBJ2-5
CASSVVRDSQETQYF
>TRBV5-1|TRBJ2-7
CASSVDAGYHEQYF
>TRBV5-6|TRBJ1-5
CASSLAGQGGNQPQHF
>TRBV28|TRBJ2-3
CASSLLGRGDTQYF